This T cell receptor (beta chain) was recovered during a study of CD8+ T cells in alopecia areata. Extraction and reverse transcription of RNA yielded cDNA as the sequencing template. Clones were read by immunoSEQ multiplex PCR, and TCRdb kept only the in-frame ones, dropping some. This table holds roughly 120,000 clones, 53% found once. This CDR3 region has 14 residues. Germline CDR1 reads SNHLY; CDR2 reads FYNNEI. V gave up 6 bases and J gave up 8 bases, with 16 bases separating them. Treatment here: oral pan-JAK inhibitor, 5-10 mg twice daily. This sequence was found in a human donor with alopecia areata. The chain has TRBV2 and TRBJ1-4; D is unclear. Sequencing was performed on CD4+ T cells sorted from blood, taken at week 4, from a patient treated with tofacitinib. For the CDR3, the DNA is TGTGCCAGCAGCCTCCGGACGGCTTCGGAAAAACTGTTTTTT. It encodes CASSLRTASEKLFF.